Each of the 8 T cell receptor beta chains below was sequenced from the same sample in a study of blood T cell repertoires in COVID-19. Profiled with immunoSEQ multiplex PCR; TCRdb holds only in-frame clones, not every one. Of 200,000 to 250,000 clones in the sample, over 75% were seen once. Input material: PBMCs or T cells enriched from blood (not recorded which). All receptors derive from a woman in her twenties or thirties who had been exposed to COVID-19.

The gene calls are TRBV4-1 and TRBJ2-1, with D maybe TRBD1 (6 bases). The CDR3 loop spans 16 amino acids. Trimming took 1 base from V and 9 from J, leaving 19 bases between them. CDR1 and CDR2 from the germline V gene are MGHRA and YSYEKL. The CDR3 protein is CASSQGAQGTPREQFF. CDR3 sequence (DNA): TGCGCCAGCAGCCAAGGGGCGCAGGGGACACCTCGTGAGCAGTTCTTC.

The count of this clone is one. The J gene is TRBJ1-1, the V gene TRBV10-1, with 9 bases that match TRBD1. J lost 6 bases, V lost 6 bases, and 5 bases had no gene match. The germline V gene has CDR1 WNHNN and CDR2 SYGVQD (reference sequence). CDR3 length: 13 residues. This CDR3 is CASRSRQGAEAFF. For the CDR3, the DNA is TGCGCCAGCAGGTCGAGACAGGGGGCTGAAGCTTTCTTT.

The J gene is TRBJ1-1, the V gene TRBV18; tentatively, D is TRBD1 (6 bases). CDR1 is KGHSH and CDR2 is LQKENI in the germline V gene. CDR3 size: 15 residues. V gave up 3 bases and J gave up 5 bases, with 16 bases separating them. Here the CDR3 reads CASSPEDRSGTEAFF. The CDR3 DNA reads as TGTGCCAGCTCACCTGAAGACAGGTCCGGAACTGAAGCTTTCTTT.

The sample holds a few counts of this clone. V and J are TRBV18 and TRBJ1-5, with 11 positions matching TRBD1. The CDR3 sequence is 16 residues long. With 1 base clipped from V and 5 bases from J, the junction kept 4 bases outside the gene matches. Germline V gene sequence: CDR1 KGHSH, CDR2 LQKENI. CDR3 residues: CASSPLGTGGDQPQHF. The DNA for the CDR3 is TGTGCCAGCTCACCACTGGGGACAGGGGGAGATCAGCCCCAGCATTTT.

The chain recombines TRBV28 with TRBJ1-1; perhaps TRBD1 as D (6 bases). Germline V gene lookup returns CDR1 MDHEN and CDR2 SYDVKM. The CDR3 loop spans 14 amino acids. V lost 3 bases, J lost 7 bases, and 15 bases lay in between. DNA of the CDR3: TGTGCCAGCAGTTTTCTGCGGGTCAGGGGTGAAGCTTTCTTT. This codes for CASSFLRVRGEAFF.

The CDR3 sequence is CASSPTTGLPTEAFF. CDR3 nucleotide sequence: TGTGCCAGCAGTCCTACGACAGGGTTACCCACTGAAGCTTTCTTT. The chain combines TRBV6-5 with TRBJ1-1, with TRBD1 matching 7 bases. Germline V gene lookup returns CDR1 MNHEY and CDR2 SVGAGI. This CDR3 is built from 15 residues. Losses at the gene ends were 5 bases for V and 4 bases for J; bases not matched to a gene: 10.

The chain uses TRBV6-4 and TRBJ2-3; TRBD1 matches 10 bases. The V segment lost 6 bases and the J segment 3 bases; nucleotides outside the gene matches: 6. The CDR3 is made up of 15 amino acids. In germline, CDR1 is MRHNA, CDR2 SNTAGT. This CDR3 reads CASRLTGGATDTQYF. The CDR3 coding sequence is TGTGCCAGCAGACTGACAGGGGGCGCGACAGATACGCAGTATTTT.

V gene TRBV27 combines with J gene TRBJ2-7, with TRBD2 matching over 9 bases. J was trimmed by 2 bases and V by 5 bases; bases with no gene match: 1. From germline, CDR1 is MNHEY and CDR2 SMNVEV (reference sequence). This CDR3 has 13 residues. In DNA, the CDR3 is TGTGCCAGCAGTCGCGGGAGGGCCTACGAGCAGTACTTC. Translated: CASSRGRAYEQYF.